Following are 5 T cell receptor beta chains from one sample sequenced in a study of graft-versus-host responses after intestinal transplantation. Repertoires were generated with immunoSEQ multiplex PCR, while TCRdb's copy carries only in-frame clones and drops some. The table has tens of thousands of clones, around 94% seen once. The material was PBMCs, obtained 16 days after intestinal transplant. All receptors derive from a human patient who received an intestinal transplant, so some T cells may come from the graft donor.

This clone was seen only once. The genes are TRBV19 and TRBJ1-5; D unresolved. V shed 7 bases and J shed 5 bases, with 9 bases lying between them. The CDR3 loop spans 12 amino acids. Germline lookup yields CDR1 LNHDA and CDR2 SQIVND (reference sequence). In DNA form, the CDR3 reads TGTGCCAGTACCGGCGGGGATCAGCCCCAGCATTTT. Translated, it gives CASTGGDQPQHF.

The chain combines TRBV19 with TRBJ2-3, with 7 bases lining up with TRBD1. The CDR3 consists of 20 residues. Per germline, CDR1 LNHDA and CDR2 SQIVND (reference sequence). V dropped 6 bases and J dropped 0; count of bases not matched to a gene: 21. The CDR3 bases are TGTGCCAGTAGCCTACAGGGGCCCGGGGATACTAGATTGAGCACAGATACGCAGTATTTT. This translates into CASSLQGPGDTRLSTDTQYF.

This chain uses TRBV9 with TRBJ2-2, with TRBD2 identical over 10 bases. The germline gives CDR1 SGDLS, CDR2 YYNGEE. There are 17 residues in the CDR3. Losses at the gene ends were 0 bases for V and 4 bases for J; bases not matched to a gene: 6. CDR3 in amino acids: CASSVGLAGVPTGELFF. CDR3 nucleotide sequence: TGTGCCAGCAGCGTAGGTCTAGCGGGAGTACCCACCGGGGAGCTGTTTTTT.

This clone was seen once. This chain connects TRBV15 to TRBJ1-5, with 9 bases identical to TRBD1. Germline-derived CDR1 and CDR2 are LNHNV and YYDKDF (reference sequence). Trimming removed 5 bases from V and 7 bases from J; junction bases left unmatched: 9. The CDR3 is 15 amino acids. The CDR3 DNA reads TGTGCCACCAGCTCAGGACGGGGACAGGGCCAGCCCCAGCATTTT. Amino acid sequence: CATSSGRGQGQPQHF. Together with reference TRBV15 and TRBJ1-5, the CDR3 gives the full variable domain: DAMVIQNPRYQVTQFGKPVTLSCSQTLNHNVMYWYQQKSSQAPKLLFHYYDKDFNNEADTPDNFQSRRPNTSFCFLDIRSPGLGDTAMYLCATSSGRGQGQPQHFGDGTRLSIL.

The gene calls are TRBV4-3 and TRBJ2-1; the D gene could be TRBD1 or TRBD2 (5 bases each). There are 15 residues in the CDR3. Trimming took off 0 bases at V and 7 bases at J, with 13 bases between the two ends. Germline V gene lookup returns CDR1 LGHNA and CDR2 YSLEER. CDR3 amino acids: CASSQELGHLNEQFF. The CDR3 DNA is TGCGCCAGCAGCCAAGAACTAGGACATCTAAATGAGCAGTTCTTC.